The source of this T cell receptor (beta chain) is a study of T cell responses to AZD1222 COVID-19 vaccine. Study context: Pooling was applied to second doses at about 4 or about 12 weeks. Whole-study results and caveats: Regions 160-218 and 743-854 dominated among vaccine-associated CD4 TCRs spanning spike. Clonal diversity was possibly underestimated, and white British individuals and females predominated among donors. Sampling captured repertoires only after the peak T cell response.

As for this clone: Its antigen remains unidentified.

Clones were read by immunoSEQ multiplex PCR, and TCRdb kept only the in-frame ones, dropping some. The sample holds approximately 150,000 clones, 80% to 95% seen once. Germline CDR1 is SGHTA and CDR2 is FQGNSA. Trimming cost V 5 bases and J 1 base, with 7 bases left between them. The CDR3 extends over 13 amino acids. The clonotype comes from an adult in good health. The specimen was peripheral blood, collected on day 0 of AZD1222 vaccination. This chain connects TRBV7-2 to TRBJ2-3, with D tentatively TRBD1 (5 bases). This CDR3 reads CASSEQGTDTQYF. The CDR3 DNA is TGTGCCAGCAGCGAACAGGGCACAGATACGCAGTATTTT.